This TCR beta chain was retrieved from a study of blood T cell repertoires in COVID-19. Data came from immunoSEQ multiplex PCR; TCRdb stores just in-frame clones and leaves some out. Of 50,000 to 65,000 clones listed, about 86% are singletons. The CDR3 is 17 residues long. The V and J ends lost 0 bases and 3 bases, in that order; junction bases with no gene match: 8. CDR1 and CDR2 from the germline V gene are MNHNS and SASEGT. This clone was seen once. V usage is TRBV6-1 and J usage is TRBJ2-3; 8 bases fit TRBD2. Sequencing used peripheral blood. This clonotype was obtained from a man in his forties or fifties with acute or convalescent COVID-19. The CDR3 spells CASSEAPYGGATDTQYF. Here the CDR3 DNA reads TGTGCCAGCAGTGAAGCGCCCTACGGGGGGGCGACAGATACGCAGTATTTT.